The present T cell receptor (beta chain) was sequenced within a study of regulatory T cells in long-lasting Graves disease. Overall study findings and caveats: Persistent disease exhibited a predilection for TRBV28, TRBJ1-2 and TRBJ2-5. Peripheral blood, not thyroid tissue, was the sole material studied.

Trimming removed 7 bases from V and 5 bases from J, with 11 bases in between. Germline values: CDR1 SNHLY, CDR2 FYNNEI. The length of the CDR3 is 12 residues. To make TCR beta libraries, researchers used iRepertoire HTBI primers and Arm-PCR of CDR3 regions. TCRdb recomputed calls from the multiplex PCR reads with MiXCR, one row per CDR3 protein. The sample carries approximately 540,000 distinct CDR3 sequences, approximately 12% recorded once. This clonotype has just a few counts. What it binds is not known. Time point here: newly diagnosed GD, antithyroid drugs for less than 3 months. With RNA extracted from PBMCs as input, the TCR library was made. These data were also reused for a study on T cells in Graves' hyperthyroidism and ophthalmopathy. That paper adds: The HTBI primer set served for first-round RT-PCR of the TCR CDR3. Most expanded thyroid clonotypes above 0.001 also appeared in blood.

The receptor was derived from a woman under 40 with Graves disease. The V and J genes are TRBV2 and TRBJ2-5, with D maybe TRBD1 (6 bases). The specimen was peripheral blood mononuclear cells (PBMCs), collected at new diagnosis, from a patient treated with antithyroid drugs. CDR3 sequence: CASNPGVETQYF. The CDR3 region has the DNA TGTGCCAGCAACCCAGGGGTCGAGACCCAGTACTTC. The complete variable domain, with remaining parts taken from reference TRBV2 and TRBJ2-5, reads EPEVTQTPSHQVTQMGQEVILRCVPISNHLYFYWYRQILGQKVEFLVSFYNNEISEKSEIFDDQFSVERPDGSNFTLKIRSTKLEDSAMYFCASNPGVETQYFGPGTRLLVL.